This T cell receptor beta chain was recorded in a study of blood T cell repertoires in COVID-19. Study background: COVID-19 samples, acute and convalescent, were from the United States, Italy and Spain.

Between the trimmed V and J ends, which lost 6 bases and 1 base, there was a span of 24 bases. The CDR3 extends over 18 amino acids. Germline values: CDR1 MNHEY, CDR2 SVGEGT. This clone showed up just once. Authors' analysis steps: Reference gene primer amplification yielded estimated nucleated cell counts. Profiled with immunoSEQ multiplex PCR; TCRdb holds only in-frame clones, not every one. From that table come the V and J calls and clone size; the DNA was used to work out D and trimming. The table records 250,000 or so clones, roughly four fifths of them present only once. Material: peripheral blood. This chain connects TRBV6-2 or TRBV6-3 to TRBJ2-5, with D perhaps matching TRBD1 (6 bases). The TCR originated in a woman in her 70s with acute or convalescent COVID-19. This CDR3 is CASSHNLFQGPLQETQYF. In nucleotides, the CDR3 is TGTGCCAGCAGCCACAATCTCTTTCAGGGGCCACTCCAAGAGACCCAGTACTTC.